What follows are 4 T cell receptor beta chains derived from one specimen sequenced in a study of blood T cell repertoires in COVID-19. TCRdb's table, derived via immunoSEQ multiplex PCR, lists solely in-frame clones and lacks some. The table includes around 100,000 clones, 80% to 90% detected once. Material: peripheral blood. The receptor set was obtained from a woman between 50 and 59 years old with acute or convalescent COVID-19.

This clone came up once. The chain couples TRBV6-6 to TRBJ2-7; D is possibly TRBD2 (6 bases). CDR3 length: 15 amino acids. Germline assignment: CDR1 MNHNY and CDR2 SVGAGI (reference sequence). The V and J ends lost 5 bases and 3 bases respectively, with 17 bases between them. The CDR3 protein is CASSPRTTSNYEQYF. CDR3 coding DNA: TGTGCCAGCAGTCCCCGGACTACTTCTAACTACGAGCAGTACTTC.

As DNA, the CDR3 is TGTGCCAGTCGACCAGGGAATAGCAATCAGCCCCAGCATTTT. It yields the protein CASRPGNSNQPQHF. V usage is TRBV19 and J usage is TRBJ1-5, with a weak D call TRBD1 (5 bases). This CDR3 comprises 14 residues. Trimming took off 8 bases at V and 0 bases at J, with 11 bases between the two ends. The germline V gene encodes CDR1 LNHDA and CDR2 SQIVND (reference sequence).

The chain uses TRBV14 and TRBJ2-7; D might be TRBD1 (7 bases). The CDR3 consists of 14 residues. Trimming removed 5 bases at V and 2 bases at J, with 13 bases between. Germline V gives CDR1 SGHDN, CDR2 FVKESK. In DNA form, the CDR3 reads TGTGCCAGCAGCTCCACAGGGGAGGCCTACGAGCAGTACTTC. Amino acids: CASSSTGEAYEQYF.

This sequence joins TRBV24-1 and TRBJ2-1, with 9 positions matching TRBD2. V trimming: 7 bases; J trimming: 5 bases; junction bases outside the gene matches: 23. The CDR3 is 20 amino acids. Germline loops: CDR1 KGHDR, CDR2 SFDVKD. DNA of the CDR3: TGTGCCACCAGCGGCGCGAGGGGGCGGGAGGGCGTTAGGACCCACAATGAGCAGTTCTTC. This encodes CATSGARGREGVRTHNEQFF.